A selection of T cell receptor beta chains follows, all from one sample in a study of OX40 agonist ivuxolimab in advanced cancers. TCRdb's copy holds only in-frame clones and misses some; the assay was immunoSEQ multiplex PCR. The table records more than 80,000 clones, 91% of them present only once. This specimen consisted of CD4+ or CD8+ T cells sorted from blood, obtained in a trial of the OX40 agonist ivuxolimab. These receptors all stem from an adult with an advanced solid tumor such as melanoma, head and neck, liver or kidney cancer. Each CDR3 is given with its conserved first and last residue. The D gene is left open where the match is weak. Clone size appears in some rows only: once, few, many, or a class for an expanded clone.

length: 15; J: TRBJ1-1; V: TRBV4-1; size: -; D: TRBD1; CDR3: CASSQDRTGGTEAFF; DNA: TGCGCCAGCAGCCAAGATAGGACAGGGGGCACTGAAGCTTTCTTT
length: 13; J: TRBJ2-1; V: TRBV13; size: -; D: TRBD2; CDR3: CASSKGTSREQFF; DNA: TGTGCCAGCAGCAAAGGGACTAGTCGGGAGCAGTTCTTC
length: 15; J: TRBJ1-5; V: TRBV19; size: -; D: -; CDR3: CASSLRETFNQPQHF; DNA: TGTGCCAGTAGTCTTCGGGAGACATTCAATCAGCCCCAGCATTTT
length: 10; J: TRBJ2-1; V: TRBV7-3; size: -; D: -; CDR3: CASSFHEQFF; DNA: TGTGCCAGCAGCTTTCATGAGCAGTTCTTC
length: 13; J: TRBJ2-2; V: TRBV27; size: -; D: -; CDR3: CASSLGRTGELFF; DNA: TGTGCCAGCAGTCTTGGTAGAACCGGGGAGCTGTTTTTT
length: 13; J: TRBJ1-1; V: TRBV30; size: -; D: -; CDR3: CAWSVQGDTEAFF; DNA: TGTGCCTGGAGTGTTCAAGGGGACACTGAAGCTTTCTTT
length: 16; J: TRBJ2-7; V: TRBV7-8; size: -; D: TRBD2; CDR3: CASSSLALAGVDEQYF; DNA: TGTGCCAGCAGCTCCCTCGCCTTAGCGGGAGTCGACGAGCAGTACTTC
length: 18; J: TRBJ2-1; V: TRBV7-3; size: -; D: -; CDR3: CASSLLARTTGDYNEQFF; DNA: TGTGCCAGCAGCTTACTAGCAAGGACTACTGGGGACTACAATGAGCAGTTCTTC
length: 15; J: TRBJ2-2; V: TRBV7-9; size: -; D: TRBD1; CDR3: CASRSTGGNTGELFF; DNA: TGTGCCAGCAGATCCACAGGGGGGAACACCGGGGAGCTGTTTTTT
length: 18; J: TRBJ2-2; V: TRBV12-5; size: -; D: TRBD1; CDR3: CASGLVTGTGVPPGELFF; DNA: TGTGCTAGTGGTTTGGTAACCGGGACAGGGGTGCCTCCCGGGGAGCTGTTTTTT
length: 14; J: TRBJ2-1; V: TRBV29-1; size: -; D: TRBD2; CDR3: CSVEGTSGNNEQFF; DNA: TGCAGCGTTGAAGGGACTAGCGGGAACAATGAGCAGTTCTTC
length: 15; J: TRBJ2-5; V: TRBV30; size: -; D: TRBD1; CDR3: CAWSAGQGARETQYF; DNA: TGTGCCTGGAGTGCGGGACAGGGGGCACGAGAGACCCAGTACTTC
length: 17; J: TRBJ2-1; V: TRBV19; size: -; D: TRBD2; CDR3: CASRSGTSGRASNEQFF; DNA: TGTGCCAGTAGATCCGGGACTAGCGGGAGGGCTTCCAATGAGCAGTTCTTC
length: 15; J: TRBJ1-1; V: TRBV4-1; size: -; D: -; CDR3: CASSQDRGMNTEAFF; DNA: TGCGCCAGCAGCCAAGACAGGGGTATGAACACTGAAGCTTTCTTT
length: 15; J: TRBJ2-5; V: TRBV30; size: medium-sized; D: -; CDR3: CAWSTPQGIQETQYF; DNA: TGTGCCTGGAGTACACCACAGGGTATTCAAGAGACCCAGTACTTC
length: 17; J: TRBJ1-5; V: TRBV7-9; size: -; D: TRBD1; CDR3: CASSFGTGGWSNQPQHF; DNA: TGTGCCAGCAGCTTCGGGACAGGGGGCTGGAGCAATCAGCCCCAGCATTTT
length: 14; J: TRBJ2-6; V: TRBV5-1; size: -; D: -; CDR3: CASSFDSGANVLTF; DNA: TGCGCCAGCAGCTTCGACTCTGGGGCCAACGTCCTGACTTTC
length: 15; J: TRBJ2-7; V: TRBV28; size: -; D: TRBD1; CDR3: CASTIGQGRAYEQYF; DNA: TGTGCCAGCACCATAGGACAGGGAAGGGCCTACGAGCAGTACTTC
length: 13; J: TRBJ2-7; V: TRBV19; size: once; D: -; CDR3: CASSPARSYEQYF; DNA: TGTGCCAGTAGTCCAGCACGTTCCTACGAGCAGTACTTC
length: 13; J: TRBJ2-5; V: TRBV18; size: few; D: -; CDR3: CASSLPSQETQYF; DNA: TGTGCCAGCTCACTACCATCCCAAGAGACCCAGTACTTC
length: 15; J: TRBJ2-3; V: TRBV6-5; size: -; D: -; CDR3: CASSPLERLTDTQYF; DNA: TGTGCCAGCAGCCCTCTCGAAAGACTCACAGATACGCAGTATTTT
length: 15; J: TRBJ2-1; V: TRBV7-9; size: -; D: -; CDR3: CASSTGFERYNEQFF; DNA: TGTGCCAGCAGTACAGGGTTTGAACGCTACAATGAGCAGTTCTTC
length: 12; J: TRBJ2-7; V: TRBV6-1; size: -; D: -; CDR3: CASSGDSYEQYF; DNA: TGTGCCAGCTCCGGGGACTCCTACGAGCAGTACTTC
length: 15; J: TRBJ2-5; V: TRBV11-2; size: -; D: TRBD2; CDR3: CASSPGLAPPETQYF; DNA: TGTGCCAGCAGCCCGGGACTAGCGCCACCGGAGACCCAGTACTTC
length: 13; J: TRBJ1-1; V: TRBV28; size: -; D: -; CDR3: CASRTERNTEAFF; DNA: TGTGCCAGCAGGACAGAGAGGAACACTGAAGCTTTCTTT
length: 14; J: TRBJ1-2; V: TRBV6-1; size: -; D: -; CDR3: CASSEARGNYGYTF; DNA: TGTGCCAGCAGTGAAGCGAGGGGGAACTATGGCTACACCTTC
length: 15; J: TRBJ2-3; V: TRBV5-1; size: -; D: -; CDR3: CASSPPAHREDTQYF; DNA: TGCGCCAGCAGCCCACCGGCGCACAGAGAAGATACGCAGTATTTT
length: 14; J: TRBJ1-6; V: TRBV27; size: -; D: TRBD1; CDR3: CASSTRTGPSPLHF; DNA: TGTGCCAGCAGTACACGGACAGGGCCTTCACCCCTCCACTTT
length: 16; J: TRBJ2-3; V: TRBV27; size: -; D: -; CDR3: CASSSPPSLDTDTQYF; DNA: TGTGCCAGCAGTTCTCCTCCTAGCCTAGACACAGATACGCAGTATTTT
length: 16; J: TRBJ2-1; V: TRBV14; size: -; D: -; CDR3: CASSQGGWGRYNEQFF; DNA: TGTGCCAGCAGCCAAGGGGGCTGGGGCCGTTACAATGAGCAGTTCTTC
length: 14; J: TRBJ2-7; V: TRBV19; size: -; D: -; CDR3: CASSDDRISYEQYF; DNA: TGTGCCAGTAGCGATGACAGGATATCCTACGAGCAGTACTTC
length: 15; J: TRBJ2-5; V: TRBV29-1; size: -; D: -; CDR3: CSVEMGTDFQETQYF; DNA: TGCAGCGTTGAAATGGGGACGGACTTTCAAGAGACCCAGTACTTC
length: 14; J: TRBJ2-7; V: TRBV11-2; size: -; D: -; CDR3: CARPGDFSSYEQYF; DNA: TGTGCCAGACCCGGGGATTTTAGCTCCTACGAGCAGTACTTC
length: 13; J: TRBJ1-1; V: TRBV28; size: -; D: TRBD1; CDR3: CASSLGTGSLAFF; DNA: TGTGCCAGCAGTTTAGGGACAGGGTCTCTCGCTTTCTTT
length: 14; J: TRBJ2-7; V: TRBV7-6; size: -; D: -; CDR3: CASSLDGTPGEQYF; DNA: TGTGCCAGCAGCTTAGACGGGACTCCAGGCGAGCAGTACTTC
length: 15; J: TRBJ1-3; V: TRBV4-1; size: -; D: -; CDR3: CASSQDRRGRNTIYF; DNA: TGCGCCAGCAGCCAAGATCGGCGGGGGCGAAACACCATATATTTT
length: 15; J: TRBJ2-7; V: TRBV7-9; size: -; D: TRBD1; CDR3: CASSPGTGSSYEQYF; DNA: TGTGCCAGCAGCCCCGGGACAGGGAGTTCCTACGAGCAGTACTTC
length: 15; J: TRBJ2-7; V: TRBV13; size: -; D: TRBD2; CDR3: CASSSRLAGVIEQYF; DNA: TGTGCCAGCAGCTCCCGACTAGCGGGAGTTATCGAGCAGTACTTC
length: 21; J: TRBJ2-1; V: TRBV21-1; size: -; D: -; CDR3: CASSTSPGGLAGVTTYNEQFF; DNA: TGTGCCAGCAGCACCTCCCCGGGGGGACTAGCGGGTGTCACTACCTACAATGAGCAGTTCTTC
length: 16; J: TRBJ1-1; V: TRBV5-1; size: -; D: -; CDR3: CASSLGRVVGNTEAFF; DNA: TGCGCCAGCAGCTTGGGGAGGGTCGTCGGGAACACTGAAGCTTTCTTT
length: 15; J: TRBJ1-2; V: TRBV4-1; size: -; D: -; CDR3: CASSQERPAPGGYTF; DNA: TGCGCCAGCAGCCAAGAGAGACCGGCCCCGGGAGGCTACACCTTC
length: 17; J: TRBJ2-7; V: TRBV11-3; size: -; D: TRBD2; CDR3: CASSLGQTSGNADEQYF; DNA: TGTGCCAGCAGCTTAGGCCAGACTAGCGGGAACGCCGACGAGCAGTACTTC
length: 15; J: TRBJ1-1; V: TRBV7-9; size: -; D: TRBD1; CDR3: CASRTGTGMNTEAFF; DNA: TGTGCCAGCAGGACCGGGACAGGGATGAACACTGAAGCTTTCTTT
length: 12; J: TRBJ1-4; V: TRBV7-9; size: -; D: -; CDR3: CASSKEVEKLFF; DNA: TGCGCCAGCAGCAAGGAGGTAGAAAAACTGTTTTTT
length: 17; J: TRBJ2-1; V: TRBV13; size: -; D: -; CDR3: CASSRLGVSGPYNEQFF; DNA: TGTGCCAGCAGCCGCTTAGGGGTAAGCGGCCCCTACAATGAGCAGTTCTTC
length: 13; J: TRBJ2-1; V: TRBV29-1; size: once; D: -; CDR3: CSAGTFGYNEQFF; DNA: TGCAGCGCCGGGACATTTGGTTACAATGAGCAGTTCTTC
length: 18; J: TRBJ2-7; V: TRBV7-3; size: -; D: TRBD2; CDR3: CASSLTPPLAGGPSEQYF; DNA: TGTGCCAGCAGCTTAACACCCCCCTTAGCGGGAGGGCCGTCCGAGCAGTACTTC
length: 14; J: TRBJ2-5; V: TRBV19; size: -; D: -; CDR3: CASSRGVTQETQYF; DNA: TGTGCCAGTAGTAGGGGGGTAACCCAAGAGACCCAGTACTTC